These 14 T cell receptor beta chains originate from one sample sequenced in a study of T-cell reconstitution after alpha-beta-depleted transplantation in children (dated by TCRdb to 2016 to 2017). Library generation was performed with PCR. Sequenced on an Illumina HiSeq 2500. TCR libraries were prepared with molecular barcoding, using unique molecular identifiers to normalize TCRbeta repertoire quantification. Clones were called with MiXCR by TCRdb after fastp trimmed the public reads at Q25, and only in-frame beta chains were retained. Entries are consolidated by CDR3 protein sequence, retaining the most common genes and DNA. This sample gives 500,000 to 600,000 distinct CDR3 sequences in total; around 18% of them show up just once. Of the sample, approximately 3% falls within the top ten clones. The specimen was PBMCs from the stem cell graft donor, collected from the stem cell graft. These receptors came from a human donor who donated a stem cell graft to a child with acute lymphoblastic leukemia.

The chain links TRBV7-7 to TRBJ2-1; TRBD2 is a possible D gene (6 bases). CDR1 is SSHAT, CDR2 FNYEAQ, per germline (reference sequence). The CDR3 totals 16 residues. Trimming took off 1 base at V and 3 bases at J, with 13 bases between the two ends. This CDR3 is CASSLGAGGNYNEQFF. The CDR3 nucleotides are TGTGCCAGCAGCTTAGGTGCCGGAGGGAACTACAATGAGCAGTTCTTC.

V is TRBV4-2 and J is TRBJ1-1; unclear D gene. V dropped 0 bases and J dropped 0 bases, with 23 bases sitting between them. This CDR3 spans 20 amino acids. CDR1 and CDR2 (germline): LGHNA, YNFKEQ. CDR3 nucleotide sequence: TGTGCCAGCAGCCAAGACAGGCCCTCTAGGCTGACACCCATGAACACTGAAGCTTTCTTT. It translates to CASSQDRPSRLTPMNTEAFF.

V gene TRBV27 combines with J gene TRBJ2-1; D not certain. V lost 0 bases and J lost 3, with 9 bases in between. CDR1 is MNHEY and CDR2 is SMNVEV in the germline V gene (reference sequence). This CDR3 is built from 15 residues. CDR3 amino acids: CASSLSVGGYNEQFF. The CDR3 coding sequence is TGTGCCAGCAGTTTATCGGTCGGTGGCTACAATGAGCAGTTCTTC.

The sample holds a few counts of this clonotype. The chain carries TRBV12-3 or TRBV12-4 and TRBJ1-1; tentative D call: TRBD1 (6 bases). The V end lost 3 bases, the J end lost 0 bases, and 23 bases lay between the germline ends. The CDR3 has 19 amino acids. CDR3 bases: TGTGCCAGCAGTTTTGGCCTTTACCCTTTCGGGGACATGAACACTGAAGCTTTCTTT. Translated: CASSFGLYPFGDMNTEAFF.

This chain joins TRBV5-1 and TRBJ1-2, with D tentatively TRBD1 (6 bases). CDR1 is SGHRS, CDR2 YFSETQ, per germline. Trimming took off 4 bases at V and 4 bases at J, with 17 bases between the two ends. CDR3 length: 15 amino acids. The CDR3 loop reads CASSKPGQTLYGYTF. The CDR3, as DNA: TGCGCCAGCAGCAAACCCGGACAGACCCTCTATGGCTACACCTTC. Together with reference TRBV5-1 and TRBJ1-2, the CDR3 gives the full variable domain: KAGVTQTPRYLIKTRGQQVTLSCSPISGHRSVSWYQQTPGQGLQFLFEYFSETQRNKGNFPGRFSGRQFSNSRSEMNVSTLELGDSALYLCASSKPGQTLYGYTFGSGTRLTVV.

The CDR3 region is CASSGILNTEAFF. The CDR3 DNA is TGCGCCAGCAGCGGGATTTTGAACACTGAAGCTTTCTTT. This sequence joins TRBV5-1 and TRBJ1-1, with D unresolved. Germline CDR1 SGHRS, CDR2 YFSETQ. V lost 4 bases, J lost 0 bases, and 7 bases lay in between. The CDR3 has 13 residues.

The V call is TRBV29-1, the J call TRBJ1-1, with D unclear. CDR1 SQVTM and CDR2 ANQGSEA come from the germline V gene. The V and J ends lost 6 bases and 1 base respectively, with 18 bases between them. The CDR3 consists of 15 residues. The DNA of the CDR3 is TGCAGCGTATGGCCCCAGACTTTAAAGAACACTGAAGCTTTCTTT. It codes for CSVWPQTLKNTEAFF.

This clonotype was counted only a few times. The chain combines TRBV5-1 with TRBJ2-7, with TRBD1 identical over 9 bases. V trimming: 4 bases; J trimming: 6 bases; junction bases outside the gene matches: 11. The CDR3 has 15 amino acids. The germline V gene encodes CDR1 SGHRS and CDR2 YFSETQ. CDR3 sequence reads: CASSRSGTGSTEQYF. The CDR3 region has the DNA TGCGCCAGCAGCAGGAGCGGGACAGGGTCTACCGAGCAGTACTTC. Combining the CDR3 with reference TRBV5-1 and TRBJ2-7 gives the whole variable domain KAGVTQTPRYLIKTRGQQVTLSCSPISGHRSVSWYQQTPGQGLQFLFEYFSETQRNKGNFPGRFSGRQFSNSRSEMNVSTLELGDSALYLCASSRSGTGSTEQYFGPGTRLTVT.

This chain uses TRBV5-1 with TRBJ2-3; no reliable D call. The V gene's germline CDR1 is SGHRS and CDR2 YFSETQ. The CDR3 runs to 16 residues. Trimming took off 0 bases at V and 2 bases at J, with 13 bases between the two ends. This CDR3 reads CASSLGATEFTDTQYF. DNA for the CDR3: TGCGCCAGCAGCTTGGGAGCGACCGAATTCACAGATACGCAGTATTTT.

This clonotype was seen more than once but under ten times. CDR3 sequence (DNA): TGTGCCAGCAGGATCGACAGGGGGCTGCGGACCGGGGAGCTGTTTTTT. This translates into CASRIDRGLRTGELFF. The rearrangement uses TRBV6-1 and TRBJ2-2; the match to TRBD1 covers 10 bases. CDR1 MNHNS and CDR2 SASEGT come from the germline V gene. The CDR3 runs to 16 residues. V trimming: 6 bases; J trimming: 5 bases; junction bases outside the gene matches: 9.

This clonotype was counted at least ten times. V and J are TRBV10-1 and TRBJ2-3; 7 nucleotides align to TRBD2. The CDR3 extends over 13 amino acids. The V gene's germline CDR1 is WNHNN and CDR2 SYGVQD (reference sequence). V trimming: 5 bases; J trimming: 6 bases; junction bases outside the gene matches: 5. CDR3: CASSLGRVDTQYF. CDR3 in DNA: TGCGCCAGCAGTCTAGGGAGGGTGGATACGCAGTATTTT.

In its sample, this clonotype was seen a few times. The junction departs from the called germline gene at one end, perhaps through a read error. The chain couples TRBV15 to TRBJ2-7; TRBD1 agrees at 7 bases. Germline assignment: CDR1 LNHNV and CDR2 YYDKDF (reference sequence). The CDR3 is made up of 13 amino acids. The CDR3 loop reads CSTSSGTVYEQYF. CDR3 bases: TGTTCCACCAGCAGTGGGACAGTGTACGAGCAGTACTTC. Drawing the rest from reference TRBV15 and TRBJ2-7, the complete variable domain is DAMVIQNPRYQVTQFGKPVTLSCSQTLNHNVMYWYQQKSSQAPKLLFHYYDKDFNNEADTPDNFQSRRPNTSFCFLDIRSPGLGDTAMYLCSTSSGTVYEQYFGPGTRLTVT.

This clonotype was recorded a few times. V and J are TRBV27 and TRBJ2-1; D call uncertain. This CDR3 spans 13 amino acids. V lost 1 base and J 6 bases, leaving 7 bases between the germline ends. Germline lookup yields CDR1 MNHEY and CDR2 SMNVEV (reference sequence). CDR3 in DNA: TGTGCCAGCAGTTTATTGAACAGCAATGAGCAGTTCTTC. Translated: CASSLLNSNEQFF.

This chain uses TRBV20-1 with TRBJ1-6; D is unclear. The germline V gene encodes CDR1 DFQATT and CDR2 SNEGSKA (reference sequence). V was pared by 1 base and J by 7 bases, with 8 bases between. The CDR3 is made up of 13 amino acids. The CDR3 region has the DNA TGCAGTGCTAGAGGGACTACGAATTCACCCCTCCACTTT. Protein: CSARGTTNSPLHF.